This T cell receptor beta chain emerged from a study of cytomegalovirus exposure and HLA in healthy donors listed by TCRdb under 2017. Study-wide context: An earlier analysis of approximately 640 of the donors reported more than 250 Gb of sequence data and 117 million unique TCR beta sequences from roughly 200 million T cells. About 280 gigabases of sequencing data and 75 million to 85 million unique TCR sequences made up an early release that covered approximately 620 HLA-typed donors. Among the roughly 400 genotyped donors, approximately 76% belonged to the genetic ancestry cluster associated with self-reported Caucasian donors. The study was designed to test whether signatures of past pathogen exposure could be identified by cataloging public T cell receptors. The T cell repertoires of 666 subjects were profiled by immunosequencing and related to cytomegalovirus serostatus. Besides the first cohort of roughly 660 subjects, a separate validation cohort made up of around 120 different subjects was used. High-throughput TCR immunosequencing, statistical association of individual TCRs with disease status, and machine learning were combined to predict cytomegalovirus infection status. To study patterns of TCR occurrence, a later analysis re-analyzed previously published TCR beta repertoires from 600 to 750 donors and added high-resolution HLA genotyping. Rather than drawing on any new phenotypic data, the later analysis identified candidate immune exposures from TCR beta sequences and the way those sequences occurred across donors. To decide whether each TCR beta V gene segment behaved as functional or pseudogenic, an earlier analysis of some 570 of the donors relied on high-throughput TCR beta sequencing. Donor age, sex, ethnicity and CMV serostatus were collected together with the repertoire data. Genome-wide SNP genotypes for about 65% of the roughly 670 donors were used in a later genetic analysis, which treated that subset as a discovery cohort. All discovery cohort repertoires had been generated on a single sequencing platform. Class I and class II HLA loci were covered by the typing at four-digit resolution. Typing coverage differed by locus: A, B, C, DRB1 and DQB1 were typed in roughly 620-630 donors, DQA1 in roughly 510, DPA1 in 606, and DPB1 in around 490. A few DR-DQ haplotypes were treated as single units for association and clustering because of strong linkage in the cohort. Across approximately 400 genotyped donors of the cohort, an average of about 220,000 unique TCR beta nucleotide sequences per donor were sequenced, and approximately 19% of those sequences were non-productive.

The cohort consisted of 666 healthy bone marrow donors. At the time of sampling, every cohort member was nominally healthy, though immune exposures that went unrecorded were likely present. The donor was CMV seropositive and belonged to the group of 250 to 300 seropositive cohort members. A peripheral blood sample was collected from each donor, and TCR beta sequencing was performed on peripheral blood mononuclear cells. The Qiagen DNeasy Blood Extraction Kit was used to extract genomic DNA from the blood cell samples. Library preparation used the immunoSEQ multiplex PCR assay. The multiplex PCR relied on a mix of 60 forward primers for TCR Vbeta segments and 13 reverse primers for TCR Jbeta segments. The CDR3 region of rearranged TCR beta genes was amplified from genomic DNA by a multiplex PCR assay. Amplified TCR beta libraries were sequenced as 87-base-pair reads on the Illumina HiSeq System. The published analysis was carried out like this. A later analysis counted approximately 84 million unique TCR beta chains across the 666 repertoires, and some 11 million of these chains were shared by at least two donors. A nearest-neighbor algorithm error-corrected the raw reads and collapsed the reads into unique sequences, merging closely related sequences to remove PCR and sequencing errors. V, D and J gene segments were assigned by aligning CDR3 sequences to IMGT reference sequences. For a sequence to be retained, a match of at least six nucleotides to both a V gene segment and a J gene segment was required. Rearrangements were called productive when the CDR3 lacked stop codons and stayed in frame with V and J; all others were non-productive. CDR3 was defined according to IMGT convention as the region running from the second conserved V-encoded cysteine to the conserved J-encoded phenylalanine. The earlier analysis of about 500 of the donors excluded sequences that lacked an unambiguous match to a single V gene segment. An earlier analysis of some 500 of the donors classified V segments as functional when productive rearrangements were above 56.7% and as segregating when the standard deviation between donors was above 5%. A statistical classification framework was built for diagnosing cytomegalovirus status from the catalog of TCR beta chain sequences. V and J gene assignment, in a later analysis, came from comparing TCR nucleotide sequences with IMGT/GENE-DB human TR gene sequences. In a later analysis, CDR3 sequences and most-parsimonious VDJ recombination scenarios were assigned using the TCRdist pipeline. In a later analysis, each TCR beta chain was defined by its CDR3 amino acid sequence together with its V-gene family, and reads without a unique V-gene family were excluded. A later analysis removed 550 to 700 highly shared, low-generation-probability nucleotide sequences to deal with suspected cross-contamination and a sequencing artifact. For each public chain, a later analysis derived a clonal expansion index from normalized ranks of inferred template counts within each repertoire. In a later analysis, generation probabilities were computed with a VDJ recombination model fitted to out-of-frame rearrangements, and the resulting probabilities were checked against IGoR. Hypergeometric tests were used in a later analysis to score TCR-TCR, TCR-HLA and TCR-CMV co-occurrence, with a repertoire-size bias correction applied to the TCR pairs. In a later analysis, false discovery rates were estimated by permuting HLA or CMV assignments 20 times. In a later analysis, co-occurring TCRs were grouped with DBSCAN, and TCRdist sequence similarity was added when clustering was performed within HLA-allele-positive subsets. Co-occurrence clustering excluded repertoires with fewer than 30,000 or more than 120,000 public chains, plus five with anomalous nucleotide sharing. TCRdb obtained this table from immuneACCESS and retained in-frame rearrangements with V and J assigned. These tables miss some clones; where compared with another copy, unresolved V genes account for less than half of the shortfall, and the remainder is unexplained. V, J and clone size derive from that table, while D and trimming were established from the DNA sequence. This sample lists some 150,000 clones; 70% to 85% were detected once. The ten biggest clones cover about 6.4% of the sample.

A distance of 12 bases separates the germline ends of V and J, which lose 7 bases and 1 base respectively. Looking up the germline V gene (reference sequence) yields CDR1 LNHDA and CDR2 SQIVND. From cysteine to phenylalanine, the CDR3 is 14 amino acids long. The entry retains the CDR3 DNA only, 42 bases that are in frame from base 1. The paper as a whole reports these results and caveats: The classifier was reported to diagnose cytomegalovirus status with high specificity and sensitivity in both the original cohort and the validation cohort. The only immune exposure information available for the cohort was CMV serostatus. While some public TCRs were present in many individuals, most TCR sequences turned up only very rarely across donors. An association between a missense DCLRE1C variant and V-gene and J-gene trimming of TCR beta chains was found in a later genetic analysis and replicated in an independent cohort. In an earlier analysis of 587 of the donors, most TCR beta V segments appeared in productive rearrangements about 90% or about 30% of the time, broadly matching IMGT annotations. A further reported finding was that TCR beta sequences accurately predicted the HLA-A and HLA-B alleles for most subjects in the first cohort. In a later genetic analysis, fewer N-insertions in productive TCRs were reported among donors in an Asian-associated ancestry cluster than the 666-donor mean. A later analysis found that most CMV-associated TCR beta chains appeared HLA-restricted, with HLA associations seemingly driven largely by CMV exposure. HLA typing was unavailable for some donors at each locus, so association tests used only the typed subset. A group of highly shared sequence variants was considered likely to be a technical artifact of the sequencing pipeline. The cohort was sequenced for TCR beta chains only, and without alpha or paired-chain data the features that could be detected were limited. A later analysis found that TCR association rates varied across HLA loci, with DRB1 alleles showing the most associated TCRs and HLA-C alleles the fewest. In a later analysis, HLA-associated TCR beta chains showed more clonal expansion and lower generation probabilities than non-associated chains that were equally common. According to a later analysis, parvovirus B19, influenza, CMV and Epstein-Barr virus appeared linked to several top co-occurrence clusters. According to the authors, the approach could potentially be generalized to other disease states and immunological phenotypes. Presence/absence analyses assumed roughly uniform sequencing depth across donors, an assumption that may not hold. In a later analysis, 16,951 TCR beta sequences were associated with specific HLA alleles at a false discovery rate of 0.05. Linkage disequilibrium might explain the correlated functional status among segregating V segments, but an unknown experimental factor could not be excluded. The study gave a list of 150 to 200 TCR beta chains associated with cytomegalovirus. Because counts were too low, around 17 rarely observed V segments, including chromosome 9 orphons, were left out of the earlier analysis of approximately 500 of the donors. Because the 87-base-pair reads could not distinguish some IMGT-functional V segments, including TRBV6-2 and TRBV6-3, those segments were excluded. In vitro tests confirmed that a few of the cytomegalovirus-associated TCR beta chains recognize cytomegalovirus antigens. When HLA alleles, especially DR and DQ, strongly co-occurred, TCR associations were difficult to assign to individual alleles.

As to this clone: Its antigen remains undetermined. No base-level quality is on record; no much larger clone is a single base apart.

Recombination connected TRBV19 to TRBJ2-3; possibly the D gene is TRBD1, per 6 matching bases. The sequence was collected from a woman aged 50 to 60 in good health and CMV-seropositive. Sequencing was done on a sample of PBMCs. The CDR3 is CASTRGGRTDTQYF. The sequence in DNA is TGTGCCAGTACCAGGGGCGGCCGCACAGATACGCAGTATTTT.